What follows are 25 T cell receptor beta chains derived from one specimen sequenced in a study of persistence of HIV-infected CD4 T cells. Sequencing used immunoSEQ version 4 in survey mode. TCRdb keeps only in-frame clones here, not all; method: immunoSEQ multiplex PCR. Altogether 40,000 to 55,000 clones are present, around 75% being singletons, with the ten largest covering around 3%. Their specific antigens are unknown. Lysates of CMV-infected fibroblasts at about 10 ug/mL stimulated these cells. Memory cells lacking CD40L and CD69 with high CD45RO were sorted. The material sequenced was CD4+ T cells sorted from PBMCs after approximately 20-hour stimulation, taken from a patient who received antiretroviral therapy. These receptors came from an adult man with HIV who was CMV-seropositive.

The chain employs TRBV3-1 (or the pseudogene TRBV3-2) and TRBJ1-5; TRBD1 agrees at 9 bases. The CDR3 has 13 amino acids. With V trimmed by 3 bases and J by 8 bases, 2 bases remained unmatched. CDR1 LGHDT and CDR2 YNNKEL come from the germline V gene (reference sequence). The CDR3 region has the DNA TGTGCCAGCAGCCAGGGACAGGGAAAGCCCCAGCATTTT. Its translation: CASSQGQGKPQHF.

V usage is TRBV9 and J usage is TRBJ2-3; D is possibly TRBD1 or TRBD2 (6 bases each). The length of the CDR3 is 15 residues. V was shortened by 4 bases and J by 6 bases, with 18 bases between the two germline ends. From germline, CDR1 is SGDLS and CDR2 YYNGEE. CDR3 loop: CASSPGDFLGDTQYF. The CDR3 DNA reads TGTGCCAGCAGCCCAGGGGACTTCCTCGGGGATACGCAGTATTTT. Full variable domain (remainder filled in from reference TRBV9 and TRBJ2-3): DSGVTQTPKHLITATGQRVTLRCSPRSGDLSVYWYQQSLDQGLQFLIQYYNGEERAKGNILERFSAQQFPDLHSELNLSSLELGDSALYFCASSPGDFLGDTQYFGPGTRLTVL.

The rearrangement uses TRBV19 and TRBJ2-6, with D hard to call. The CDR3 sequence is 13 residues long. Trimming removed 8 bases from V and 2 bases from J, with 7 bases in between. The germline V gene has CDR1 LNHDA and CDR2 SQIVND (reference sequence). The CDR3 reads CASGTTGANVLTF. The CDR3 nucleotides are TGTGCCAGTGGAACCACTGGGGCCAACGTCCTGACTTTC.

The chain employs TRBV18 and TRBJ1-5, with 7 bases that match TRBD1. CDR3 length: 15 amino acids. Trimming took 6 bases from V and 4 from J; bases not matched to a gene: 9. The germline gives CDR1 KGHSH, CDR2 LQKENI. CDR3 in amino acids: CASSEPGTVNQPQHF. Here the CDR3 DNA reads TGTGCCAGCTCCGAGCCCGGGACAGTTAATCAGCCCCAGCATTTT.

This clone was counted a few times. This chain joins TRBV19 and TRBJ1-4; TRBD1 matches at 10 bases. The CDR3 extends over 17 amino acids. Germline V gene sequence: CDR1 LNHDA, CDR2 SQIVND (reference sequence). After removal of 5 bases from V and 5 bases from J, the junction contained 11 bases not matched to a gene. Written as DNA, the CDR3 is TGTGCCAGTAGTCTCGTAAGGACAGGGGGATCAAATGAAAAACTGTTTTTT. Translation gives CASSLVRTGGSNEKLFF.

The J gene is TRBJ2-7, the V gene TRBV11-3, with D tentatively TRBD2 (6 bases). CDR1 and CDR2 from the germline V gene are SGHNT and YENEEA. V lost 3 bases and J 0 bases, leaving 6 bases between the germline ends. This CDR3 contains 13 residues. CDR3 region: CASSFGGSYEQYF. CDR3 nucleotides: TGTGCCAGCAGCTTCGGGGGCTCCTACGAGCAGTACTTC.

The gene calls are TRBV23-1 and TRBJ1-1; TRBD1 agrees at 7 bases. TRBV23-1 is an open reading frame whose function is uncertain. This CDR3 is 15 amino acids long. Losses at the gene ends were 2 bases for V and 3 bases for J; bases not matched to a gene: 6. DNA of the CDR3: TGCGCCAGCAGTCAAGCCGACAGGGAGGACACTGAAGCTTTCTTT. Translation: CASSQADREDTEAFF.

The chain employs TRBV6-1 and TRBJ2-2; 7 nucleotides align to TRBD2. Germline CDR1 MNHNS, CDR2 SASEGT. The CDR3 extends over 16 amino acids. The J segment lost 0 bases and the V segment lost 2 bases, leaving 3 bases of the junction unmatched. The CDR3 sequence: CASSEISGANTGELFF. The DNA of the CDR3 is TGTGCCAGCAGTGAAATCAGCGGGGCGAACACCGGGGAGCTGTTTTTT.

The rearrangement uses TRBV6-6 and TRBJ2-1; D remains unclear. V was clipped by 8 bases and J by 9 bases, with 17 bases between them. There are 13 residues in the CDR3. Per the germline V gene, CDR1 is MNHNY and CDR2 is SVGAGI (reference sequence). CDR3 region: CASVGLISSEQFF. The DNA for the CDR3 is TGTGCCAGCGTCGGCCTTATAAGCAGTGAGCAGTTCTTC.

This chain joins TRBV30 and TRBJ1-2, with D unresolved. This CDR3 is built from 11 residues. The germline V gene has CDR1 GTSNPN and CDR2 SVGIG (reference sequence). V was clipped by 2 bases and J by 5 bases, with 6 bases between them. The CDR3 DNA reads TGTGCCTGGAGTTATCAGTATGGCTACACCTTC. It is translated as CAWSYQYGYTF.

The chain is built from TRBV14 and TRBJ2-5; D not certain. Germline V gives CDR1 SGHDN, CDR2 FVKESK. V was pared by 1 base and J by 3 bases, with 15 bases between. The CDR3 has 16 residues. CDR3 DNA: TGTGCCAGCAGCCAAGTCTTCGTGACGTGGGAAGAGACCCAGTACTTC. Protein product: CASSQVFVTWEETQYF.

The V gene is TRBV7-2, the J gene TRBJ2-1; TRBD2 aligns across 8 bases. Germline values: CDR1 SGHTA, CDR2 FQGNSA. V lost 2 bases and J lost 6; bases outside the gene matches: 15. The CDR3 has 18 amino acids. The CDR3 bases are TGTGCCAGCAGCTTAAGGACTAGCCCTATTCTGGGGCGCAATGAGCAGTTCTTC. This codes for CASSLRTSPILGRNEQFF.

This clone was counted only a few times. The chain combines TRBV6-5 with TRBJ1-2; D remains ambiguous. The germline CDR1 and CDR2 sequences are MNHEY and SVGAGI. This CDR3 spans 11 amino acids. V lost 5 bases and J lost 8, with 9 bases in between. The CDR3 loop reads CASSPHEGYTF. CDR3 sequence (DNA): TGTGCCAGCAGTCCACACGAGGGCTACACCTTC.

The CDR3 sequence: CASSSRDRVYNEQFF. Here the CDR3 DNA reads TGTGCCAGCAGCTCCCGGGACAGGGTCTACAATGAGCAGTTCTTC. The chain couples TRBV11-1 to TRBJ2-1; 9 positions agree with TRBD1. CDR1 and CDR2 (germline): SGHAT, FQDESV (reference sequence). V lost 4 bases to trimming and J lost 3 bases; unmatched junction nucleotides: 4. The CDR3 covers 15 residues.

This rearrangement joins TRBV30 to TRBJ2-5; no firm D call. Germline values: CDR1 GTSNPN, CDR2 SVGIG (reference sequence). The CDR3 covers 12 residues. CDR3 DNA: TGTGGTATGGCGCCCCTCCAAGAGACCCAGTACTTC. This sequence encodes CGMAPLQETQYF.

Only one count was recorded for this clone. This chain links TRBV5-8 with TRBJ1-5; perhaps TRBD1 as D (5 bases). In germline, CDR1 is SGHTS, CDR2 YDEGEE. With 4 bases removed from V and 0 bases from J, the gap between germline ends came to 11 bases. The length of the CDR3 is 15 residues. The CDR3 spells CASSGGTVSNQPQHF. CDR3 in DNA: TGTGCCAGCAGCGGAGGGACGGTTAGCAATCAGCCCCAGCATTTT.

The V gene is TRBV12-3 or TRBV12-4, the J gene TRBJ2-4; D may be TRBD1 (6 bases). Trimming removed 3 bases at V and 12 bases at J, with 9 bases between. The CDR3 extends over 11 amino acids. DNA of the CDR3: TGTGCCAGCAGTTTCCGACAGGCTCAGTACTTC. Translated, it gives CASSFRQAQYF.

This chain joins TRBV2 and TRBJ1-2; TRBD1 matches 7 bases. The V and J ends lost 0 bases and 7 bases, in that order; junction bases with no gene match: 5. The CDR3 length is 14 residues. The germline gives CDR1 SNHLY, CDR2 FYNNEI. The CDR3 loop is CASSEATGSIGYTF. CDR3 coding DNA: TGTGCCAGCAGTGAAGCGACAGGGAGTATTGGCTACACCTTC.

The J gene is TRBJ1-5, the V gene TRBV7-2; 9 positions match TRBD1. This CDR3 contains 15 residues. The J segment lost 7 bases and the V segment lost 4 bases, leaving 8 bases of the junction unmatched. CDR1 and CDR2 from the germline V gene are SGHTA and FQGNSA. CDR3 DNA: TGTGCCAGCAGCTACGGACAGGGGCCCTCCCAGCCCCAGCATTTT. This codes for CASSYGQGPSQPQHF.

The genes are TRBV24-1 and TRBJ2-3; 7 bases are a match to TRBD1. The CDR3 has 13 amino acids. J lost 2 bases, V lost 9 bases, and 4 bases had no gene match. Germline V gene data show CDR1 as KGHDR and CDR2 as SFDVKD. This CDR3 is CATRDSTTDTQYF. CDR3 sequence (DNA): TGTGCCACCCGGGACAGTACCACAGATACGCAGTATTTT.

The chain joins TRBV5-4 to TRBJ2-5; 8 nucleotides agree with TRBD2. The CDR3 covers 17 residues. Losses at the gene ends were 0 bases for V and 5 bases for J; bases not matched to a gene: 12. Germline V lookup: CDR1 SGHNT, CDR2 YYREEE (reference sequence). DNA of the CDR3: TGTGCCAGCAGCTTGGCGGCCGGGACACCGGGAGGGGAGACCCAGTACTTC. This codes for CASSLAAGTPGGETQYF.

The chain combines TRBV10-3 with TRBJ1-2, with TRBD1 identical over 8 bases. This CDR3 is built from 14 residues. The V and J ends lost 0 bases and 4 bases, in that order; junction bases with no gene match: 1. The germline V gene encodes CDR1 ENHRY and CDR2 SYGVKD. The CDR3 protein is CAISESTGVYGYTF. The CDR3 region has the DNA TGTGCCATCAGTGAGTCGACAGGGGTCTATGGCTACACCTTC.

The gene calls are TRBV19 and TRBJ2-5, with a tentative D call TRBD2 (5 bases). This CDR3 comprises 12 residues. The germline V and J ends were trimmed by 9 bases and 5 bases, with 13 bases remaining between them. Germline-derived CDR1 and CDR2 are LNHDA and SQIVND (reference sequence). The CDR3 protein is CASARDRETQYF. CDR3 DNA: TGTGCCAGCGCCCGGGATCGGGAGACCCAGTACTTC.

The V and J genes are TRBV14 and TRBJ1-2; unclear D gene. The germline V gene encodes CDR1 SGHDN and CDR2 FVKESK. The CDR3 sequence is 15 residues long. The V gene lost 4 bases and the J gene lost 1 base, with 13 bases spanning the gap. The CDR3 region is CASSPPSLYNYGYTF. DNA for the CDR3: TGTGCCAGCAGCCCCCCCAGCCTCTATAACTATGGCTACACCTTC.

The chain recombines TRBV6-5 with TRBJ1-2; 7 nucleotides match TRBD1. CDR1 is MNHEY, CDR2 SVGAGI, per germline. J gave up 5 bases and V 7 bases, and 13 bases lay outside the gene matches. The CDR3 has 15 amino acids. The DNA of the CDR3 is TGTGCCAGCACCGAAAGCGGACAGGTCCCTTATGGCTACACCTTC. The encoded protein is CASTESGQVPYGYTF.